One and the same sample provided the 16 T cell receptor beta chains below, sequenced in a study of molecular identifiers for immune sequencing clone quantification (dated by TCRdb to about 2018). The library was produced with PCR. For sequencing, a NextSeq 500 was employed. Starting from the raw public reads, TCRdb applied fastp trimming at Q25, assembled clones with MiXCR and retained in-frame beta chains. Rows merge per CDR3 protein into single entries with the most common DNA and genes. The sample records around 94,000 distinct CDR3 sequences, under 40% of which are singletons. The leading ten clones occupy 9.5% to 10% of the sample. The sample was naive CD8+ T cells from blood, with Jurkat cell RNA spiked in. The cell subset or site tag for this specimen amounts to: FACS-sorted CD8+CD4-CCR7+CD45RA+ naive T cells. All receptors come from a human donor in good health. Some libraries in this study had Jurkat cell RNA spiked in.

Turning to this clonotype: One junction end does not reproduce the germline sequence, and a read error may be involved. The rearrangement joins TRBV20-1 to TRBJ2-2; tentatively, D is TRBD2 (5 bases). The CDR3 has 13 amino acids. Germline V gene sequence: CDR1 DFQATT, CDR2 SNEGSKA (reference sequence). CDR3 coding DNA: TGCAGTGCTAGTAGAGGAAACACCGGGGAGCTGGTTTTT. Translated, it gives CSASRGNTGELVF.

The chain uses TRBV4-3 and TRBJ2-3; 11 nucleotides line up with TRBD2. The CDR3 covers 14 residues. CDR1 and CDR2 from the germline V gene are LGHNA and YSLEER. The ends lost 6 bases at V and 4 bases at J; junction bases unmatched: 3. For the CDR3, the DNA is TGCGCCAGCAGTCAGACTAGCGGGGCAGATACGCAGTATTTT. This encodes CASSQTSGADTQYF.

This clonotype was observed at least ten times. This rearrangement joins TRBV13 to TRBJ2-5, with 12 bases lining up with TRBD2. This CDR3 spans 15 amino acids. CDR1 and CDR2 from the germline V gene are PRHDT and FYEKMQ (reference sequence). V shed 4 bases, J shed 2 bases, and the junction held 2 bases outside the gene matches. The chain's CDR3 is CASSSGTSGQETQYF. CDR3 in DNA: TGTGCCAGCAGCTCCGGGACTAGCGGGCAAGAGACCCAGTACTTC. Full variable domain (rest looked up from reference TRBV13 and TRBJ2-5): AAGVIQSPRHLIKEKRETATLKCYPIPRHDTVYWYQQGPGQDPQFLISFYEKMQSDKGSIPDRFSAQQFSDYHSELNMSSLELGDSALYFCASSSGTSGQETQYFGPGTRLLVL.

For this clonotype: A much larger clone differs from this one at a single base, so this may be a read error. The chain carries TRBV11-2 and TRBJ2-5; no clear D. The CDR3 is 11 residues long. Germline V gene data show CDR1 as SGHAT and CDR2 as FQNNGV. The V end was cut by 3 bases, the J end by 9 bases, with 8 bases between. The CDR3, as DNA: TGTGCCAGCAGCTTTGGGTGGTCCCAGTACTTC. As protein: CASSFGWSQYF.

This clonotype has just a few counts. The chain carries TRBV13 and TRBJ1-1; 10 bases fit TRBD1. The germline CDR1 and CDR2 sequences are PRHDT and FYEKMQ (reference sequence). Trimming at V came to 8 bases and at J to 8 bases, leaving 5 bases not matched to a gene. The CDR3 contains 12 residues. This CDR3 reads CASRTGGSEAFF. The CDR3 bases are TGTGCCAGCCGGACAGGGGGTTCAGAAGCTTTCTTT.

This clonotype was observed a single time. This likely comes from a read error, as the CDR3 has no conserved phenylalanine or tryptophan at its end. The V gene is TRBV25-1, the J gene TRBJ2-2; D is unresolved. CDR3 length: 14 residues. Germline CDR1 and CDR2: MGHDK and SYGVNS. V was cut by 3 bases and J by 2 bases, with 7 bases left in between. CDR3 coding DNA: TGTGCCAGCAGTGAGCTTTACAACACCGGGGAGCTGTTTTCT. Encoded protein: CASSELYNTGELFS.

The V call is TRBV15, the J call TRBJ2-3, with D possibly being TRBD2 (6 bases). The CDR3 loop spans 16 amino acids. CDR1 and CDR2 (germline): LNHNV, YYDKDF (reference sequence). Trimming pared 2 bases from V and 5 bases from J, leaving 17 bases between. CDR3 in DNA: TGTGCCACCAGCAGATTGTCGGGAGCGGTGGGAGATACGCAGTATTTT. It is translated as CATSRLSGAVGDTQYF.

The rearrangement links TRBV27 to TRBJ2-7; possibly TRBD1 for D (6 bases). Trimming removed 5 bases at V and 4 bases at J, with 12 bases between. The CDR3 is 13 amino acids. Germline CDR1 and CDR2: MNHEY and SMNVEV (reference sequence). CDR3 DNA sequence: TGTGCCAGCAGTCCCCACAGGGTTTACGAGCAGTACTTC. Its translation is CASSPHRVYEQYF.

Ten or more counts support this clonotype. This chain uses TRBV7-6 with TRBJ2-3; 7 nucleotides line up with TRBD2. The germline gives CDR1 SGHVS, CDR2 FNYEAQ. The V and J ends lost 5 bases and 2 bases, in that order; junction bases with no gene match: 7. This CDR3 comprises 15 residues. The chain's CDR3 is CASSPASGHTDTQYF. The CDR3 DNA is TGTGCCAGCAGCCCCGCTAGCGGACACACAGATACGCAGTATTTT.

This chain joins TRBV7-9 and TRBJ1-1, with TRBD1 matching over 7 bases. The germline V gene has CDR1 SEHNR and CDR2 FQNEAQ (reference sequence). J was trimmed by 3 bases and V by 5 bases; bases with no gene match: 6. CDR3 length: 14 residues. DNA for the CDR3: TGTGCCAGCAGCCCGACAGGGAGGCACACTGAAGCTTTCTTT. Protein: CASSPTGRHTEAFF.

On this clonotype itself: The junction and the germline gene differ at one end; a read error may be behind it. CDR3 loop: CASSLLAGQANPPLHF. In nucleotides, the CDR3 is TGCGCCAGCAGCTTGCTCGCGGGACAGGCTAATCCACCCCTCCACTTT. The chain uses TRBV5-1 and TRBJ1-6, with TRBD1 matching 8 bases. Germline CDR1 SGHRS, CDR2 YFSETQ. The CDR3 runs 16 residues.

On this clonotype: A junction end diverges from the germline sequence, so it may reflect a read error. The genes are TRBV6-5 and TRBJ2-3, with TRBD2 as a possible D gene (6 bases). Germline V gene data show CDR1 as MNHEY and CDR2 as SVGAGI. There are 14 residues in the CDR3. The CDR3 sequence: CASRLAGSTDTLYF. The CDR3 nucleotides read TGTGCCAGCAGACTAGCAGGGAGCACAGATACGCTGTATTTT.

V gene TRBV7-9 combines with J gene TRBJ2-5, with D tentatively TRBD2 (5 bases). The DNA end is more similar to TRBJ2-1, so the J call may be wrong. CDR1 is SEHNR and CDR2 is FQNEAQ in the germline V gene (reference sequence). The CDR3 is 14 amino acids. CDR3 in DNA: TGTGCCAGCAGCTTTGACTACCTCATTGAGCCCCAGTTCTTC. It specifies CASSFDYLIEPQFF.

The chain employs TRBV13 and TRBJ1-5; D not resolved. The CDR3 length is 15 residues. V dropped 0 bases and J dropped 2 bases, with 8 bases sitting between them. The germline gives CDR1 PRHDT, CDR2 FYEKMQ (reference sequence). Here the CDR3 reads CASSLGAAGNQPQHF. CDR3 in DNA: TGTGCCAGCAGCTTAGGGGCGGCGGGCAATCAGCCCCAGCATTTT.

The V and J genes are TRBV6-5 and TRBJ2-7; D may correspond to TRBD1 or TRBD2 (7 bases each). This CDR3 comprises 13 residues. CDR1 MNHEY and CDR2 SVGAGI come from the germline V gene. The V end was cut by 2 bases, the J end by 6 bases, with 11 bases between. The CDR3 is CASSYPGGVEQYF. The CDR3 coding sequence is TGTGCCAGCAGTTACCCAGGGGGGGTCGAGCAGTACTTC.

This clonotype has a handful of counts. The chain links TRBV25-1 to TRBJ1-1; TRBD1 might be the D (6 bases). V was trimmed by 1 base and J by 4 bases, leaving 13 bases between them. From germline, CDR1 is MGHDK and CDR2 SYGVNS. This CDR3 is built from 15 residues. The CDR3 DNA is TGTGCCAGCAGTGAATCCCGGGGGCGGATCACTGAAGCTTTCTTT. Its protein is CASSESRGRITEAFF.